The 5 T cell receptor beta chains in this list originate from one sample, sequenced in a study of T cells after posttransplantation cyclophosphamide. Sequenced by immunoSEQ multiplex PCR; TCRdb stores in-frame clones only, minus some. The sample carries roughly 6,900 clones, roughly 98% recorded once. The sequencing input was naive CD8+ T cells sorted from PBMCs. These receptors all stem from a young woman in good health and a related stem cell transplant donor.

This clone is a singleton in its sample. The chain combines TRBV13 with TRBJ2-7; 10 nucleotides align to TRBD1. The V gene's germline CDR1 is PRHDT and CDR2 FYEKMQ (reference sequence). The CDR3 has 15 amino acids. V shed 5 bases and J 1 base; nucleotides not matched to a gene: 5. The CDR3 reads CASSPGTGVSYEQYF. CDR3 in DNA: TGTGCCAGCAGCCCCGGGACAGGGGTATCCTACGAGCAGTACTTC.

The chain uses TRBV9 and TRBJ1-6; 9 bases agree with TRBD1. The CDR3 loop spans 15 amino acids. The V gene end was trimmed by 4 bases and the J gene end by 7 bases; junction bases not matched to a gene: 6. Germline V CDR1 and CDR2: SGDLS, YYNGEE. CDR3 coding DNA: TGTGCCAGCAGCACCTCAGGACAGGGGAATTCACCCCTCCACTTT. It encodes CASSTSGQGNSPLHF.

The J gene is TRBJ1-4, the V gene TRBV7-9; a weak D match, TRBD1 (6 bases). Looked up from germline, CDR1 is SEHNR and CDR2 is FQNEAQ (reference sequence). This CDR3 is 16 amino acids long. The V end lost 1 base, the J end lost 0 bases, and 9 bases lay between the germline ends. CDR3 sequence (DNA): TGTGCCAGCAGCTTAGACAGGGCTTCAACTAATGAAAAACTGTTTTTT. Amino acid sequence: CASSLDRASTNEKLFF.

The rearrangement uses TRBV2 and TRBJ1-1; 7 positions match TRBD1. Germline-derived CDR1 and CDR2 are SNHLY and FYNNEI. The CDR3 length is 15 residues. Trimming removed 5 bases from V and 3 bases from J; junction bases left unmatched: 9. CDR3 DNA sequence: TGTGCCAGCAGTTCTACGGGACAGAGGCACACTGAAGCTTTCTTT. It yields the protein CASSSTGQRHTEAFF.

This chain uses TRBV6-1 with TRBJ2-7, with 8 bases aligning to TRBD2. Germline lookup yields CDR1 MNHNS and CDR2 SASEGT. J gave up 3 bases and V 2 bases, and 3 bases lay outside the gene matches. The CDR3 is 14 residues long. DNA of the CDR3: TGTGCCAGCAGTGAAACGGGGGGGGGCTACGAGCAGTACTTC. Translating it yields CASSETGGGYEQYF.